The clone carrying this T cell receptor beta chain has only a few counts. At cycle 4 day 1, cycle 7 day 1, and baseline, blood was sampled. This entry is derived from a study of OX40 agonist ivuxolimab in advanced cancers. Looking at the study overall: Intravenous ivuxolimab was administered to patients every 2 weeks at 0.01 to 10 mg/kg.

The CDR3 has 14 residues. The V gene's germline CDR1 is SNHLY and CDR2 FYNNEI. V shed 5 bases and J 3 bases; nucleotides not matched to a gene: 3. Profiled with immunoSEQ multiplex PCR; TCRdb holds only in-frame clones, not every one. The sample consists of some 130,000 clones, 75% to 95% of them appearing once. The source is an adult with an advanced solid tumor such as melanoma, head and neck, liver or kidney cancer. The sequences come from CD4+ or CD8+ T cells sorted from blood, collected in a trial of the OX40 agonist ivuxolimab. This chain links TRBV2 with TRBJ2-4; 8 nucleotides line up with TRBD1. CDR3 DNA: TGTGCCAGCAGTCGACAGGGGATCAAAAACATTCAGTACTTC. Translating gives CASSRQGIKNIQYF.